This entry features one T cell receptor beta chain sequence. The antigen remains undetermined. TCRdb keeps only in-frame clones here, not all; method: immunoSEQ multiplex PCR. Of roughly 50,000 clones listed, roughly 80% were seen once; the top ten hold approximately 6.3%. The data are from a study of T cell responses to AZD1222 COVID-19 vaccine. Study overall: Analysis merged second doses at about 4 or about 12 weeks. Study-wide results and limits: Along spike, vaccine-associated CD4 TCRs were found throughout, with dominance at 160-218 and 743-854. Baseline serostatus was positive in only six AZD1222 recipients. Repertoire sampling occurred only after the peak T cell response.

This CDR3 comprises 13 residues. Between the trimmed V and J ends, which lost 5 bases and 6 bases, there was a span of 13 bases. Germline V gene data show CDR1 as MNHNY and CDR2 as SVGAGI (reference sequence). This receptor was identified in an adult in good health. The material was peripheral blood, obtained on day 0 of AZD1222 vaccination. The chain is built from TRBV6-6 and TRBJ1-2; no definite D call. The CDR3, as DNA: TGTGCCAGCAGTCCTGTCCCGCTCAATGGCTACACCTTC. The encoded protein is CASSPVPLNGYTF.